These T cell receptor beta chains were read from a single sample in a study of identical twins. Via MiXCR, TCRdb re-called the 5' RACE reads, giving one row per CDR3 protein. The sample records 640,000 or so distinct CDR3 sequences, around 6% being singletons. The sample taken for sequencing was naive T cells sorted from blood. The receptors come from a man younger than 35 in good health. CDR3s include the opening cysteine and the closing phenylalanine or tryptophan. Fields, in order: V gene, D gene, J gene, clone size, CDR3 protein, CDR3 DNA. The D gene is left open where the match is weak. Expanded clones are given a class, and other clones once, few, many or no size at all.

TRBV25-1	.	TRBJ1-6	many	CASSEFHSPLHF	TGTGCCAGCAGTGAATTTCATTCACCCCTCCACTTT
TRBV28	TRBD2	TRBJ2-7	few	CASSPLGGGREQYF	TGTGCCAGCAGTCCCCTCGGGGGGGGGCGCGAGCAGTACTTC
TRBV7-8	.	TRBJ1-1	.	CASSLQYRDSPSTNTEAFF	TGTGCCAGCAGCTTACAGTACAGGGATTCCCCCTCCACGAACACTGAAGCTTTCTTT
TRBV14	.	TRBJ1-2	few	CAKLAQLNYGYTF	TGTGCCAAACTAGCACAGCTAAACTATGGCTACACCTTC
TRBV5-6	.	TRBJ1-2	many	CASSSRLDRDLGGGYTF	TGTGCCAGCAGCTCCCGATTAGACCGGGACCTCGGGGGTGGCTACACCTTC
TRBV12-3/TRBV12-4	.	TRBJ2-2	many	CASSLGTGIVAGELFF	TGTGCCAGCAGTTTAGGTACAGGGATTGTTGCCGGGGAGCTGTTTTTT
TRBV20-1	TRBD1	TRBJ2-2	many	CSASSAGGFGELFF	TGCAGTGCTAGTTCGGCAGGGGGCTTCGGGGAGCTGTTTTTT
TRBV20-1	.	TRBJ2-3	.	CSASIGVATDTQYF	TGCAGTGCTAGTATAGGGGTCGCCACAGATACGCAGTATTTT
TRBV4-3	.	TRBJ2-7	many	CASSQVGGTYEQYF	TGCGCCAGCAGCCAAGTAGGAGGGACCTACGAGCAGTACTTC
TRBV6-1	.	TRBJ1-5	many	CASSEAEVVRNFNQPQHF	TGTGCCAGCAGTGAAGCGGAGGTGGTTCGGAACTTCAATCAGCCCCAGCATTTT
TRBV20-1	.	TRBJ2-3	many	CSASPEGDTQYF	TGCAGTGCTTCACCAGAGGGCGATACGCAGTATTTT
TRBV28	TRBD2	TRBJ2-1	many	CASSPHSGIISYNEQFF	TGTGCCAGCAGCCCACATAGCGGGATAATCTCCTACAATGAGCAGTTCTTC
TRBV24-1	.	TRBJ2-1	many	CATSGGLQYNEQFF	TGTGCCACCAGTGGGGGGTTACAATACAATGAGCAGTTCTTC
TRBV12-3/TRBV12-4	.	TRBJ1-5	many	CASSLAQVIGQPQHF	TGTGCCAGCAGTTTAGCCCAGGTAATCGGGCAGCCCCAGCATTTT
TRBV4-1	TRBD2	TRBJ2-1	few	CASSQDRGLPTYNEQFF	TGCGCCAGCAGCCAAGACCGGGGACTACCAACCTACAATGAGCAGTTCTTC
TRBV3-1	.	TRBJ2-2	few	CASSQGQLLTGELFF	TGTGCCAGCAGCCAAGGACAGCTTCTTACCGGGGAGCTGTTTTTT
TRBV21-1	.	TRBJ2-1	few	CASSKEEESYNEQFF	TGTGCCAGCAGCAAAGAGGAGGAATCCTACAATGAGCAGTTCTTC
TRBV4-1	.	TRBJ2-7	.	CASSQEAGRTYEQYF	TGCGCCAGCAGCCAAGAAGCAGGGCGCACCTACGAGCAGTACTTC
TRBV29-1	TRBD2	TRBJ2-1	many	CSVGLAGSPYNEQFF	TGCAGCGTAGGACTAGCGGGAAGCCCCTACAATGAGCAGTTCTTC
TRBV7-9	.	TRBJ2-3	many	CASSMTGTPSTDTQYF	TGTGCCAGCAGCATGACCGGGACACCTAGCACAGATACGCAGTATTTT
TRBV7-9	TRBD2	TRBJ2-2	.	CASSRGTSGVNTGELFF	TGTGCCAGCAGCCGCGGGACTAGCGGAGTTAACACCGGGGAGCTGTTTTTT
TRBV5-5	.	TRBJ2-1	few	CASDNRLYNEQFF	TGTGCCAGTGATAACAGGCTCTACAATGAGCAGTTCTTC
TRBV7-9	.	TRBJ2-1	many	CASSPLEKARNEQFF	TGTGCCAGCAGCCCTCTGGAGAAGGCGAGGAATGAGCAGTTCTTC
TRBV7-2	TRBD2	TRBJ2-5	.	CASSWASGSHETQYF	TGTGCCAGCAGCTGGGCTAGCGGGAGTCATGAGACCCAGTACTTC
TRBV12-3/TRBV12-4	TRBD1	TRBJ1-2	many	CASSKDRAGSNGYTF	TGTGCCAGCAGCAAAGACAGGGCGGGATCTAATGGCTACACCTTC
TRBV7-8	.	TRBJ2-1	.	CASSPTDPSEF	TGTGCCAGCAGCCCAACCGACCCGAGCGAATTC
TRBV7-9	TRBD2	TRBJ2-3	many	CASSFFGRVEDTQYF	TGTGCCAGCAGCTTTTTTGGGAGGGTCGAAGATACGCAGTATTTT
TRBV7-2	.	TRBJ2-7	.	CASSQEIGQYF	TGTGCCAGCAGCCAAGAGATCGGGCAGTACTTC